The entry below gives a single T cell receptor (beta chain) sequence along with its context. The antigen is undetermined. This record comes from a study of beta chain features in type 1 diabetes. The wider study: Patient and healthy donor groups were alike in age, gender and cell yields. General observations from the study: All four CD4+ subsets from Type 1 diabetes patients carried moderately but significantly shorter TCRB CDR3s. High-TCR-expressing cells could be over-represented by cDNA sequencing.

As every portion of the isolated RNA was reverse transcribed, the sequencing read expressed TCRB transcripts. Assay used: immunoSEQ multiplex PCR; TCRdb lists only in-frame clones, some missing. Among 640,000 or so clones, about 14% were seen once, and the ten largest hold just under 0.04%. V lost 0 bases to trimming and J lost 4 bases, with 13 bases between them. CDR1 and CDR2 (germline): MNHEY, SVGAGI. The CDR3 contains 16 residues. The sequence was collected from a man aged 18 to 29 with type 1 diabetes. The material sequenced was naive CD4+ T cells from blood. The chain employs TRBV6-5 and TRBJ2-1, with a possible D match to TRBD2 (6 bases). Here the CDR3 reads CASSYSPAGLYNEQFF. CDR3 bases: TGTGCCAGCAGTTACTCTCCAGCGGGCTTGTACAATGAGCAGTTCTTC.